The 2 T cell receptor beta chains below were found in one sample sequenced in a study of human T cells and chemical hapten exposure. As for time point: patch test 1, 2 weeks after DPC sensitization. Treatment defined: therapeutic diphenylcyclopropenone sensitization with weekly scalp DPC. TCRdb independently ran MiXCR on the RACE reads; one entry per CDR3 protein. This sample has roughly 180,000 distinct CDR3 sequences, with approximately 20% found just once. The material was whole blood, obtained in connection with sensitization to the hapten diphenylcyclopropenone (DPC). All receptors come from a woman aged 50 to 60 with alopecia areata. Some clones in this sample may be carry-over from other donors' samples.

The chain recombines TRBV9 with TRBJ2-5, with D tentatively TRBD1 or TRBD2 (5 bases each). CDR3 length: 13 residues. Germline V gene sequence: CDR1 SGDLS, CDR2 YYNGEE. Trimming stripped 0 bases from V and 5 bases from J, with 8 bases between. CDR3 protein: CASSVDGAETQYF. In DNA form, the CDR3 reads TGTGCCAGCAGCGTAGACGGGGCGGAGACCCAGTACTTC.

This clonotype has more than one count but fewer than ten. The chain links TRBV10-2 to TRBJ1-1, with D unresolved. CDR1 and CDR2 (germline): WSHSY, SAAADI. There are 13 residues in the CDR3. V was trimmed by 4 bases and J by 1 base, leaving 7 bases between them. CDR3 region: CASSVLGNTEAFF. The CDR3, as DNA: TGCGCCAGCAGTGTTCTGGGGAACACTGAAGCTTTCTTT.